The next 17 T cell receptor beta chains were all read from a single sample in a study of T cells after yellow fever vaccination. From the 5' RACE reads, TCRdb called clonotypes with MiXCR, one entry per CDR3 protein. The sample yields about 45,000 distinct CDR3 sequences, 6% to 7% seen once. The starting material was CD8+ T cells not binding an NS4B(214-222) dextramer, sorted from PBMCs, obtained 45 days after the yellow fever booster vaccination. Every receptor here comes from a man aged 25 to 40 who received the YFV17D yellow fever vaccine.

In its sample, this clonotype was seen a few times. The chain uses TRBV29-1 and TRBJ2-3; D unresolved. Trimming took 0 bases from V and 7 from J, leaving 17 bases between them. The CDR3 spans 15 residues. The germline V gene has CDR1 SQVTM and CDR2 ANQGSEA. CDR3: CSVEDSTERGYTQYF. CDR3 DNA sequence: TGCAGCGTTGAAGATTCGACTGAACGCGGCTATACGCAGTATTTT.

This clonotype has at least ten counts. This rearrangement joins TRBV27 to TRBJ2-1, with 7 bases identical to TRBD1. CDR3 length: 13 amino acids. Germline V gene lookup returns CDR1 MNHEY and CDR2 SMNVEV (reference sequence). V was pared by 3 bases and J by 6 bases, with 2 bases of the junction left unmatched. The CDR3 DNA sequence: TGTGCCAGCAGTTTGGGACAGTCCAATGAGCAGTTCTTC. Its protein is CASSLGQSNEQFF.

This clonotype was seen at least ten times. This chain connects TRBV20-1 to TRBJ2-1; 7 bases map to TRBD2. V lost 1 base to trimming and J lost 7 bases; unmatched junction nucleotides: 10. This CDR3 spans 15 amino acids. Germline lookup yields CDR1 DFQATT and CDR2 SNEGSKA (reference sequence). The CDR3 DNA is TGCAGTGCTAGAGGGACTAGTACCGGGGGGAATGAGCAGTTCTTC. Translating it yields CSARGTSTGGNEQFF.

The rearrangement links TRBV4-3 to TRBJ2-7; D is unresolved. Germline values: CDR1 LGHNA, CDR2 YSLEER. The CDR3 runs to 15 residues. The germline V and J ends were trimmed by 3 bases and 1 base, with 13 bases remaining between them. Here the CDR3 DNA reads TGCGCCAGCAGCCAGCTCTCTGGCATATCCTACGAGCAGTACTTC. This sequence encodes CASSQLSGISYEQYF.

This clonotype was seen more than once but under ten times. The chain carries TRBV20-1 and TRBJ1-6; TRBD1 agrees at 9 bases. Germline CDR1 reads DFQATT; CDR2 reads SNEGSKA (reference sequence). Trimming at V came to 0 bases and at J to 0 bases, leaving 9 bases not matched to a gene. This CDR3 region has 19 residues. CDR3 sequence (DNA): TGCAGTGCTAGAGACCTCGGACAGGGGCCCCGCTCCTATAATTCACCCCTCCACTTT. Amino acids: CSARDLGQGPRSYNSPLHF.

In its sample, this clonotype was seen many times. The rearrangement joins TRBV6-1 to TRBJ2-5; D remains unclear. The CDR3 has 11 amino acids. Germline V lookup: CDR1 MNHNS, CDR2 SASEGT. Trimming cost V 3 bases and J 7 bases, with 6 bases left between them. CDR3 amino acids: CASSDVGTQYF. The CDR3 DNA follows: TGTGCCAGCAGTGACGTGGGGACCCAGTACTTC.

This clonotype showed up many times. The chain uses TRBV9 and TRBJ2-4; the D gene is possibly TRBD2 (7 bases). Trimming left V 3 bases short and J 8 bases short, with 12 bases between. CDR1 and CDR2 (germline): SGDLS, YYNGEE. This CDR3 contains 13 residues. CDR3 sequence: CASSGGEGDIQYF. The DNA for the CDR3 is TGTGCCAGCAGCGGAGGGGAGGGGGACATTCAGTACTTC. The full variable domain, in which reference TRBV9 and TRBJ2-4 provide the parts outside the CDR3, is DSGVTQTPKHLITATGQRVTLRCSPRSGDLSVYWYQQSLDQGLQFLIQYYNGEERAKGNILERFSAQQFPDLHSELNLSSLELGDSALYFCASSGGEGDIQYFGAGTRLSVL.

This clonotype has at least ten counts. The CDR3 region is CASSFCLGEDCNEQFF. The CDR3 DNA sequence: TGTGCCAGCAGTTTCTGTTTGGGAGAGGACTGCAATGAGCAGTTCTTC. The chain combines TRBV12-3 or TRBV12-4 with TRBJ2-1; D perhaps matches TRBD2 (5 bases). The V end was cut by 3 bases, the J end by 6 bases, with 18 bases between. The length of the CDR3 is 16 residues.

This clonotype was recorded at least ten times. The V and J genes are TRBV6-2 or TRBV6-3 and TRBJ2-7, with 9 bases that match TRBD2. Trimming cost V 7 bases and J 0 bases; bases outside gene matches: 7. Germline V gene lookup returns CDR1 MNHEY and CDR2 SVGEGT. This CDR3 comprises 15 residues. CDR3 coding DNA: TGTGCCAGCAATCAGCGGGAGGCCACCTCCTACGAGCAGTACTTC. Translating it yields CASNQREATSYEQYF.

This clonotype turned up a few times. The chain links TRBV18 to TRBJ2-7; 14 bases match TRBD2. CDR1 is KGHSH, CDR2 LQKENI, per germline. The CDR3 covers 19 residues. V lost 5 bases, J lost 4 bases, and 16 bases stayed unmatched. Here the CDR3 reads CASSEGTSGSLTGGYEQYF. In nucleotides, the CDR3 is TGTGCCAGCTCAGAAGGGACTAGCGGGAGCCTCACCGGTGGGTACGAGCAGTACTTC.

This clonotype was counted at least ten times. The chain couples TRBV19 to TRBJ2-1; 7 nucleotides agree with TRBD2. Per the germline V gene, CDR1 is LNHDA and CDR2 is SQIVND (reference sequence). Losses at the gene ends were 7 bases for V and 5 bases for J; bases not matched to a gene: 11. The CDR3 extends over 15 amino acids. Written as DNA, the CDR3 is TGTGCCAGTACCATGGTCCCTAGCGGAAACAATGAGCAGTTCTTC. Its translation is CASTMVPSGNNEQFF.

As concerns this clonotype: This sequence may be a read error, since a much larger clone differs from it by one base. The rearrangement links TRBV7-2 to TRBJ2-7; D remains unclear. Germline CDR1 reads SGHTA; CDR2 reads FQGNSA. The CDR3 contains 12 residues. The CDR3 DNA sequence: TGTGCCTGCAGCTTAAATCATTACGAGCAGTACTTC. It codes for CACSLNHYEQYF.

This clonotype has ten or more counts. This sequence joins TRBV5-1 and TRBJ2-2; 11 bases are a match to TRBD2. The CDR3 runs to 18 residues. In germline, CDR1 is SGHRS, CDR2 YFSETQ. V lost 4 bases and J lost 4; bases outside the gene matches: 12. The CDR3 DNA reads TGCGCCAGCAGCGGCGAACGCGAGGGGACTAGCGGCACCGGGGAGCTGTTTTTT. This encodes CASSGEREGTSGTGELFF.

This clonotype was counted ten times or more. The chain combines TRBV6-5 with TRBJ2-7, with 7 nucleotides matching TRBD1. V dropped 0 bases and J dropped 3; count of bases not matched to a gene: 2. CDR1 MNHEY and CDR2 SVGAGI come from the germline V gene. The CDR3 consists of 14 residues. The CDR3 DNA follows: TGTGCCAGCAGTTACTCGACAGGGAACTACGAGCAGTACTTC. Translating it yields CASSYSTGNYEQYF.

This clonotype came up a few times. The chain is built from TRBV7-9 and TRBJ2-3; TRBD2 matches at 9 bases. V was clipped by 10 bases and J by 3 bases; unmatched bases: 2. This CDR3 has 12 residues. Germline assignment: CDR1 SEHNR and CDR2 FQNEAQ (reference sequence). CDR3 sequence reads: CATLAGTDTQYF. CDR3 in DNA: TGTGCCACCCTAGCGGGAACAGATACGCAGTATTTT.

The rearrangement uses TRBV5-6 and TRBJ2-1; TRBD2 is a possible D gene (6 bases). There are 17 residues in the CDR3. CDR1 is SGHDT, CDR2 YYEEEE, per germline. V lost 1 base, J lost 0 bases, and 14 bases lay in between. The CDR3 coding sequence is TGTGCCAGCAGCTTGCCAGTAGCGGTCAGCTCCTACAATGAGCAGTTCTTC. Its translation: CASSLPVAVSSYNEQFF.

In its sample, this clonotype was seen a few times. The chain recombines TRBV13 with TRBJ2-2; the match to TRBD2 covers 12 bases. The CDR3 extends over 16 amino acids. CDR1 PRHDT and CDR2 FYEKMQ come from the germline V gene (reference sequence). V lost 5 bases, J lost 2 bases, and 3 bases stayed unmatched. The CDR3 here is CASSAGLAGNTGELFF. The CDR3 bases are TGTGCCAGCAGCGCAGGACTAGCGGGAAACACCGGGGAGCTGTTTTTT.